A single sample gave rise to the 3 T cell receptor beta chains below, sequenced in a study of identical twins. One entry per CDR3 protein, called by TCRdb with MiXCR from the 5' RACE reads. The sample has 350,000 to 450,000 distinct CDR3 sequences, 18% seen once. Source material: naive T cells sorted from blood. The receptors shown here come from a man aged 50-59 years in good health.

This clonotype was counted many times. The chain carries TRBV20-1 and TRBJ2-3, with no clear D. Germline assignment: CDR1 DFQATT and CDR2 SNEGSKA (reference sequence). The CDR3 consists of 14 residues. V was pared by 0 bases and J by 2 bases, with 9 bases between. This CDR3 reads CSARDRVFTDTQYF. The DNA for the CDR3 is TGCAGTGCTAGAGATCGCGTGTTCACAGATACGCAGTATTTT.

This clonotype was seen at least ten times. The V call is TRBV6-2 or TRBV6-3, the J call TRBJ2-5, with D hard to call. V was shortened by 5 bases and J by 1 base, with 8 bases between the two germline ends. The length of the CDR3 is 13 residues. Germline assignment: CDR1 MNHEY and CDR2 SVGEGT. This CDR3 reads CASSPASQETQYF. CDR3 DNA: TGTGCCAGCAGTCCGGCGAGCCAAGAGACCCAGTACTTC.

The chain combines TRBV11-2 with TRBJ2-2, with a tentative D call TRBD1 (5 bases). V was cut by 5 bases and J by 7 bases, with 14 bases left in between. The CDR3 has 14 amino acids. Germline V gene sequence: CDR1 SGHAT, CDR2 FQNNGV. Written as DNA, the CDR3 is TGTGCCAGCAGCCCTAATGTGGGGCGCGGGGAGCTGTTTTTT. Translated, it gives CASSPNVGRGELFF.